A single sample is the source of the 18 T cell receptor beta chains below, sequenced in a study of T cell responses to AZD1222 COVID-19 vaccine (dated by TCRdb to about 2021). Preparation of the library involved the immunoSEQ multiplex PCR assay. TCRdb mirrors the immuneACCESS table, restricted to in-frame sequences. Some clones are absent from its copies; in checked studies, under half trace to an unresolved V gene, and the reason for the others is unknown. The sample table contains approximately 160,000 clones; only one count was recorded for 75% to 95% of them. Around 1.5% of the sample is taken by the ten largest. Read against the paper, the sample's time point label means: baseline before first vaccination. The starting material was peripheral blood, obtained on day 0 of AZD1222 vaccination. Source of these receptors: an adult in good health.

The rearrangement uses TRBV13 and TRBJ1-1; 7 nucleotides agree with TRBD1. Germline CDR1 PRHDT, CDR2 FYEKMQ (reference sequence). The J segment lost 1 base and the V segment lost 5 bases, leaving 4 bases of the junction unmatched. This CDR3 contains 14 residues. The CDR3 here is CASSADRENTEAFF. The CDR3 DNA follows: TGTGCCAGCAGCGCCGACAGGGAGAACACTGAAGCTTTCTTT.

The chain carries TRBV5-1 and TRBJ1-3; D call uncertain. Germline CDR1 SGHRS, CDR2 YFSETQ. The CDR3 is 16 amino acids. V was shortened by 4 bases and J by 0 bases, with 14 bases between the two germline ends. As DNA, the CDR3 is TGCGCCAGCAGCCTGACTGGAAGCGACTCTGGAAACACCATATATTTT. This gives the protein CASSLTGSDSGNTIYF.

The gene calls are TRBV15 and TRBJ2-1, with TRBD2 matching 10 bases. With 4 bases clipped from V and 5 bases from J, the junction kept 5 bases outside the gene matches. CDR1 LNHNV and CDR2 YYDKDF come from the germline V gene (reference sequence). The CDR3 totals 15 residues. The CDR3 sequence is CATSTGTSANNEQFF. The CDR3, as DNA: TGTGCCACCAGCACCGGGACTAGCGCAAACAATGAGCAGTTCTTC.

The CDR3 sequence is CASSDSWGKAFF. In DNA form, the CDR3 reads TGTGCCAGCAGTGACTCGTGGGGAAAAGCTTTCTTT. V and J are TRBV6-4 and TRBJ1-1; D remains ambiguous. The germline V gene encodes CDR1 MRHNA and CDR2 SNTAGT. The CDR3 covers 12 residues. V lost 0 bases and J 9 bases, leaving 8 bases between the germline ends.

This clone was observed once. The chain uses TRBV9 and TRBJ1-1; no clear D gene. The CDR3 is 15 residues long. Trimming pared 1 base from V and 0 bases from J, leaving 10 bases between. Germline V gene data show CDR1 as SGDLS and CDR2 as YYNGEE. CDR3 sequence reads: CASSVLPTMNTEAFF. DNA of the CDR3: TGTGCCAGCAGCGTACTTCCGACTATGAACACTGAAGCTTTCTTT.

The chain has TRBV19 and TRBJ1-5, with D uncertain. V was trimmed by 3 bases and J by 2 bases, leaving 11 bases between them. Germline lookup yields CDR1 LNHDA and CDR2 SQIVND (reference sequence). The CDR3 loop spans 15 amino acids. CDR3 DNA: TGTGCCAGTAGTATCCCCGGGCCCGGCAATCAGCCCCAGCATTTT. Amino acid sequence: CASSIPGPGNQPQHF.

As regards this clone: Other DNA sequences from this sample encode an identical CDR3 as well. The rearrangement uses TRBV5-1 and TRBJ1-2; TRBD1 agrees at 10 bases. Looked up from germline, CDR1 is SGHRS and CDR2 is YFSETQ. V lost 0 bases and J lost 7; bases outside the gene matches: 3. The CDR3 runs to 14 residues. The CDR3 DNA reads as TGCGCCAGCAGCTTGGGACAGGGGGCGAGTGGCTACACCTTC. Translated: CASSLGQGASGYTF. Full variable domain (remainder filled in from reference TRBV5-1 and TRBJ1-2): KAGVTQTPRYLIKTRGQQVTLSCSPISGHRSVSWYQQTPGQGLQFLFEYFSETQRNKGNFPGRFSGRQFSNSRSEMNVSTLELGDSALYLCASSLGQGASGYTFGSGTRLTVV.

V is TRBV27 and J is TRBJ2-2; TRBD1 aligns across 7 bases. The germline CDR1 and CDR2 sequences are MNHEY and SMNVEV (reference sequence). The J segment lost 7 bases and the V segment lost 6 bases, leaving 14 bases of the junction unmatched. The CDR3 contains 16 residues. The chain's CDR3 is CASSHEPQGYDGELFF. DNA for the CDR3: TGTGCCAGCAGCCACGAACCACAGGGGTATGACGGGGAGCTGTTTTTT.

J is TRBJ1-2 and V is TRBV3-1 (or the pseudogene TRBV3-2), with 8 bases aligning to TRBD1. This CDR3 has 14 residues. The germline V gene encodes CDR1 LGHDT and CDR2 YNNKEL (reference sequence). After removal of 3 bases from V and 5 bases from J, the junction contained 5 bases not matched to a gene. The chain's CDR3 is CASSQWTGLYGYTF. CDR3 in DNA: TGTGCCAGCAGCCAGTGGACAGGGCTATATGGCTACACCTTC.

The chain couples TRBV7-9 to TRBJ2-7; possibly TRBD1 or TRBD2 for D (6 bases each). The germline V gene encodes CDR1 SEHNR and CDR2 FQNEAQ (reference sequence). The CDR3 spans 16 residues. Trimming shortened V by 1 base and J by 2 bases, and 15 bases separated the two germline ends. The CDR3 is CASSLGHGGGPYEQYF. In nucleotides, the CDR3 is TGTGCCAGCAGCTTAGGCCACGGGGGCGGACCCTACGAGCAGTACTTC. Variable domain in full (rest from reference TRBV7-9 and TRBJ2-7): DTGVSQNPRHKITKRGQNVTFRCDPISEHNRLYWYRQTLGQGPEFLTYFQNEAQLEKSRLLSDRFSAERPKGSFSTLEIQRTEQGDSAMYLCASSLGHGGGPYEQYFGPGTRLTVT.

V usage is TRBV12-1 and J usage is TRBJ2-1; the DNA was not used to check the table's D call, TRBD2. TRBV12-1 is listed as a pseudogene. This CDR3 spans 16 amino acids. The CDR3 sequence is CASSVVAGESYNEQFF. The CDR3 coding sequence is TGTGCCAGCAGCGTCGTAGCGGGGGAGTCCTACAATGAGCAGTTCTTC.

J is TRBJ1-6 and V is TRBV3-1 (or the pseudogene TRBV3-2); TRBD1 might be the D (6 bases). With 4 bases removed from V and 0 bases from J, the gap between germline ends came to 22 bases. The CDR3 is 20 residues long. Germline V gene data show CDR1 as LGHDT and CDR2 as YNNKEL (reference sequence). DNA for the CDR3: TGTGCCAGCAGCCGAACTCACAGGGTGACCGGGAGCTCCTATAATTCACCCCTCCACTTT. Protein product: CASSRTHRVTGSSYNSPLHF.

The chain links TRBV2 to TRBJ1-1; possible D gene TRBD1, 5 bases. Looked up from germline, CDR1 is SNHLY and CDR2 is FYNNEI. The CDR3 extends over 14 amino acids. V shed 3 bases and J shed 5 bases, with 13 bases lying between them. CDR3 nucleotide sequence: TGTGCCAGCAGTGACCCAGGGCGGGTGACTGAAGCTTTCTTT. It encodes CASSDPGRVTEAFF.

V usage is TRBV28 and J usage is TRBJ1-2; TRBD1 aligns across 10 bases. This CDR3 spans 17 amino acids. Germline V gene data show CDR1 as MDHEN and CDR2 as SYDVKM. The J segment lost 6 bases and the V segment lost 4 bases, leaving 14 bases of the junction unmatched. Written as DNA, the CDR3 is TGTGCCAGCAGTTCCGTAAACCCGGGACAGGGGAGGCATGGCTACACCTTC. Translating it yields CASSSVNPGQGRHGYTF.

The CDR3: CASSRLAGYTF. The CDR3 DNA reads TGTGCCAGCAGCCGACTGGCCGGCTACACCTTC. The chain couples TRBV3-1 (or the pseudogene TRBV3-2) to TRBJ1-2; D gene ambiguous. The CDR3 is 11 residues long. Per the germline V gene, CDR1 is LGHDT and CDR2 is YNNKEL (reference sequence). Trimming removed 4 bases at V and 8 bases at J, with 8 bases between.

The CDR3 is CASSQDRGMNQPQHF. The CDR3 DNA is TGTGCCAGCAGCCAAGACAGGGGAATGAATCAGCCCCAGCATTTT. The chain combines TRBV28 with TRBJ1-5; 8 bases are shared with TRBD1. CDR3 length: 15 residues. Per the germline V gene, CDR1 is MDHEN and CDR2 is SYDVKM. V lost 6 bases, J lost 4 bases, and 8 bases stayed unmatched.

The chain recombines TRBV6-1 with TRBJ2-1, with 9 positions matching TRBD2. V shed 10 bases, J shed 8 bases, and the junction held 12 bases outside the gene matches. CDR3 length equals 14 residues. Germline V gene lookup returns CDR1 MNHNS and CDR2 SASEGT. The CDR3 region is CATAPGTSSHEQFF. The CDR3 DNA follows: TGTGCCACCGCGCCCGGGACTAGCAGTCATGAGCAGTTCTTC.

CDR3 sequence (DNA): TGTGCCAGCAGCTTAGGAATGAGGCTTACTGGCTCTGGAAACACCATATATTTT. This translates into CASSLGMRLTGSGNTIYF. The rearrangement uses TRBV11-3 and TRBJ1-3; no definite D call. Germline V gene sequence: CDR1 SGHNT, CDR2 YENEEA. The V gene lost 1 base and the J gene lost 0 bases, with 16 bases spanning the gap. CDR3 length: 18 amino acids.